By share, the clone carrying this T cell receptor beta chain ranks as medium-sized. What it recognizes is unknown. This specimen belongs to a study of spatial heterogeneity in lung cancer. This CDR3 comprises 16 residues. V was pared by 5 bases and J by 4 bases, with 6 bases of the junction left unmatched. CDR1 is WSHSY and CDR2 is SAAADI in the germline V gene. Study observations and caveats: Counts of expanded alpha and beta TCRs within tumors tracked the tumor nonsynonymous mutation count.

Documented time point: sample taken at primary tumor resection. One entry per CDR3 protein results from TCRdb running MiXCR on the 5' RACE reads. In the table there are some 6,000 distinct CDR3 sequences, 17% of which are singletons. This chain joins TRBV10-2 and TRBJ2-2; 11 bases map to TRBD2. The receptor was derived from a male donor with early-stage non-small cell lung cancer. This specimen was lung tumor tissue, taken at surgery. CDR3 loop: CASSNWLAGGTGELFF. The CDR3 coding sequence is TGCGCCAGCAGTAATTGGCTAGCGGGAGGCACCGGGGAGCTGTTTTTT.